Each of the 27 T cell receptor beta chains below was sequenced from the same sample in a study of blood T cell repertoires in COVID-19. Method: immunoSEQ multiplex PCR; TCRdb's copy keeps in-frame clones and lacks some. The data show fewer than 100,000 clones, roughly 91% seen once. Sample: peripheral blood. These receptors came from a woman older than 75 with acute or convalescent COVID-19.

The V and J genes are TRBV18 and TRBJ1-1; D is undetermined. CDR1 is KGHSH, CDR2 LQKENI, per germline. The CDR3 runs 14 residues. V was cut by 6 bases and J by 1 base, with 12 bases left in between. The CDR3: CASSTATENTEAFF. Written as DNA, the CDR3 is TGTGCCAGCTCCACGGCCACAGAGAACACTGAAGCTTTCTTT.

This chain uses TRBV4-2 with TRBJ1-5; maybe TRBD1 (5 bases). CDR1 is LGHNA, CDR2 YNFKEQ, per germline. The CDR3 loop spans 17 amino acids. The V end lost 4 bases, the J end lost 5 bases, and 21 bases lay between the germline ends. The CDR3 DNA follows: TGTGCCAGCAGCCCACGGACGGGATGGGCGGGGGATCAGCCCCAGCATTTT. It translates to CASSPRTGWAGDQPQHF.

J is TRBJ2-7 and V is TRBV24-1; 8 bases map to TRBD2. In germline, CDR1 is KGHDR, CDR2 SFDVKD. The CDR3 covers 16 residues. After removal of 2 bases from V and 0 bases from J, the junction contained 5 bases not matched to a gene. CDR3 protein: CATSDYREGTSYEQYF. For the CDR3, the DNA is TGTGCCACCAGTGATTACCGGGAGGGTACCTCCTACGAGCAGTACTTC.

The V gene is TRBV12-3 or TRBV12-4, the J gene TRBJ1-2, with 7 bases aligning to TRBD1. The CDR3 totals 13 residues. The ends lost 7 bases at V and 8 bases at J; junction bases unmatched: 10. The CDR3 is CASTLKGAGGYTF. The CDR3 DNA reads TGTGCCAGCACCCTTAAGGGGGCCGGCGGCTACACCTTC.

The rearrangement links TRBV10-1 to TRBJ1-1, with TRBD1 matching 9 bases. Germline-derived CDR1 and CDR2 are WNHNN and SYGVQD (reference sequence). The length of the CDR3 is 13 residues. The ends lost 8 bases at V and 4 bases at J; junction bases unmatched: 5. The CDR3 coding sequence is TGCGCCAGCCAGCCGGGACAGGGCACTGAAGCTTTCTTT. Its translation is CASQPGQGTEAFF.

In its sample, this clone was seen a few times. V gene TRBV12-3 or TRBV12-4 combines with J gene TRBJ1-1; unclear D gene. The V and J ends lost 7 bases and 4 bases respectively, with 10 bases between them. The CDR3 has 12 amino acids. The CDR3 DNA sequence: TGTGCCAGCACCAAACCGGGCACTGAAGCTTTCTTT. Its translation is CASTKPGTEAFF.

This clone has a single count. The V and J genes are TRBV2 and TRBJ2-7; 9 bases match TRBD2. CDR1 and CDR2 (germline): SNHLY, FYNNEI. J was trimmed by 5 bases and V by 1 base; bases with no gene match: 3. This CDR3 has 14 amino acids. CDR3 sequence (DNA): TGTGCCAGCAGTGAAGTTAGCGGGAGCCACGAGCAGTACTTC. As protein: CASSEVSGSHEQYF.

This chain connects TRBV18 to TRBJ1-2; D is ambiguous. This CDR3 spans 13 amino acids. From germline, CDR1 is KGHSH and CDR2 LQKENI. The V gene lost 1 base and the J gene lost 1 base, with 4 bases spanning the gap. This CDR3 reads CASSPQLNYGYTF. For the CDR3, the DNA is TGTGCCAGCTCACCACAGCTTAACTATGGCTACACCTTC.

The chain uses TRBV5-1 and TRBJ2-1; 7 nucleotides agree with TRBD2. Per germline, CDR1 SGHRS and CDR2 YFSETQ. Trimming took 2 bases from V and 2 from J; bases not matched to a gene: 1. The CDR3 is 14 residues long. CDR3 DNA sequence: TGCGCCAGCAGCTTTGGGACTACCTACAATGAGCAGTTCTTC. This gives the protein CASSFGTTYNEQFF.

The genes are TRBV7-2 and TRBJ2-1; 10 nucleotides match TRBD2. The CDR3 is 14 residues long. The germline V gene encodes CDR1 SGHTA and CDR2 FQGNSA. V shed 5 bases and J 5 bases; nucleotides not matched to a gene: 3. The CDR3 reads CASSGSGGNNEQFF. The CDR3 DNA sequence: TGTGCCAGCAGCGGTAGCGGGGGGAACAATGAGCAGTTCTTC.

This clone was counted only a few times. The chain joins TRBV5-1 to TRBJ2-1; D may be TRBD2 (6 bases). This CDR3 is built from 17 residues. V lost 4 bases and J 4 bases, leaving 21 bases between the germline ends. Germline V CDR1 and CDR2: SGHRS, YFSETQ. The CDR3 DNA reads TGCGCCAGCAGCCTCCCCCGAGAGGGAGGAGGGTACAATGAGCAGTTCTTC. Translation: CASSLPREGGGYNEQFF. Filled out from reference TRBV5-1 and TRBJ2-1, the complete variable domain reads KAGVTQTPRYLIKTRGQQVTLSCSPISGHRSVSWYQQTPGQGLQFLFEYFSETQRNKGNFPGRFSGRQFSNSRSEMNVSTLELGDSALYLCASSLPREGGGYNEQFFGPGTRLTVL.

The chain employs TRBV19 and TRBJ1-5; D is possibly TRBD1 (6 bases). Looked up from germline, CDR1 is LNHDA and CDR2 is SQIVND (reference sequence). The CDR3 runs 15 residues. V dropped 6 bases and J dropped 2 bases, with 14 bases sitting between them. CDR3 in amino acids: CASSLDSSGNQPQHF. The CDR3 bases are TGTGCCAGTAGCCTGGACAGTTCGGGCAATCAGCCCCAGCATTTT.

The CDR3 is CASSLVGATGIINNYGYTF. The CDR3 DNA sequence: TGTGCCAGCAGTTTGGTGGGCGCGACAGGGATTATAAATAACTATGGCTACACCTTC. The chain has TRBV27 and TRBJ1-2; 7 positions match TRBD1. Per the germline V gene, CDR1 is MNHEY and CDR2 is SMNVEV (reference sequence). After removal of 3 bases from V and 1 base from J, the junction contained 17 bases not matched to a gene. CDR3 size: 19 residues.

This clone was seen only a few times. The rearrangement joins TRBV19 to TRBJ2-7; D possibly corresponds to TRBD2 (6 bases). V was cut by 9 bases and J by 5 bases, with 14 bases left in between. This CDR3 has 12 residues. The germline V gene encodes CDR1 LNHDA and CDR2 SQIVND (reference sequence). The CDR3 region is CARGESGHEQYF. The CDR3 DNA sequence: TGTGCCAGAGGAGAGAGCGGGCACGAGCAGTACTTC.

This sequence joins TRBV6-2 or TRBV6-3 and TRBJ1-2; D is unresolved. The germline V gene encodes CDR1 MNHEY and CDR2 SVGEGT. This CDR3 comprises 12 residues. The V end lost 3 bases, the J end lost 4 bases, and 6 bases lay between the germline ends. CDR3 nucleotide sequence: TGTGCCAGCAGTTATAGCAGCTATGGCTACACCTTC. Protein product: CASSYSSYGYTF.

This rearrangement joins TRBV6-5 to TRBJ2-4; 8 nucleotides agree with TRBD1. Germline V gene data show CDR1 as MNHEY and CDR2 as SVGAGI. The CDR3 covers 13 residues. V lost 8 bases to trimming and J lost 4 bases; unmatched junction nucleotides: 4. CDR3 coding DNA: TGTGCCAGCTCGGACAGGGAGAAAAACATTCAGTACTTC. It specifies CASSDREKNIQYF.

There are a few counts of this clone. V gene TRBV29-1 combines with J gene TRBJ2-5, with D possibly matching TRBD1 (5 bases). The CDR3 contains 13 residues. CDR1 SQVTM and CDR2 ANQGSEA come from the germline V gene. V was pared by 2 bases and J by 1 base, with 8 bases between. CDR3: CSVESGPQETQYF. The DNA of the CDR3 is TGCAGCGTTGAATCAGGGCCCCAAGAGACCCAGTACTTC.

CDR3 amino acids: CATSESNNEQFF. CDR3 DNA: TGTGCCACCAGTGAGTCCAACAATGAGCAGTTCTTC. The genes are TRBV24-1 and TRBJ2-1; no reliable D call. Germline V gene data show CDR1 as KGHDR and CDR2 as SFDVKD. V lost 4 bases, J lost 5 bases, and 5 bases lay in between. CDR3 length equals 12 residues.

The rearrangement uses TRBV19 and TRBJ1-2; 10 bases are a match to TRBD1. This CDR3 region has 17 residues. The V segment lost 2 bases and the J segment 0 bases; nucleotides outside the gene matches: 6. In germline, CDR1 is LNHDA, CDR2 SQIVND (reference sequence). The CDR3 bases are TGTGCCAGTAGTATACGTGGGACAGGGGACGCTAACTATGGCTACACCTTC. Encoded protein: CASSIRGTGDANYGYTF.

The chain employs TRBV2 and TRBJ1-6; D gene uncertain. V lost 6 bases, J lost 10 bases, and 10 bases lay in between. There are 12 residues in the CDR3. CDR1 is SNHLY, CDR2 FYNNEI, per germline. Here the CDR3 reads CASRAEESPLHF. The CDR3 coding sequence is TGTGCCAGCAGGGCCGAGGAATCACCCCTCCACTTT. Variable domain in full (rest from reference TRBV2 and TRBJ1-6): EPEVTQTPSHQVTQMGQEVILRCVPISNHLYFYWYRQILGQKVEFLVSFYNNEISEKSEIFDDQFSVERPDGSNFTLKIRSTKLEDSAMYFCASRAEESPLHFGNGTRLTVT.

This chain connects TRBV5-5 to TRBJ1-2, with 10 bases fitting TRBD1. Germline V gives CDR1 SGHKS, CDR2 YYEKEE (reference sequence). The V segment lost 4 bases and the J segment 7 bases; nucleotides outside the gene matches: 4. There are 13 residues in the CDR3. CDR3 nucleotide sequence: TGTGCCAGCAGCGAGGACAGGGGGACTGGCTACACCTTC. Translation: CASSEDRGTGYTF.

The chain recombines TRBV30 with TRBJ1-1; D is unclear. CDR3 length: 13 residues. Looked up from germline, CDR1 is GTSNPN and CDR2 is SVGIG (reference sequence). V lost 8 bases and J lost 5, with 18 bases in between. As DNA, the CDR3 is TGTGCCGGCCCGAACGTGGGAGGGACTGAAGCTTTCTTT. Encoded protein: CAGPNVGGTEAFF.

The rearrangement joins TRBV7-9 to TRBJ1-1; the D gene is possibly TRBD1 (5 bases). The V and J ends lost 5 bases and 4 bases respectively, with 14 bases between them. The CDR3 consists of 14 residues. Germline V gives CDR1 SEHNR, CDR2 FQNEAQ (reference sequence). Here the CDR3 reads CASSVPGLGTEAFF. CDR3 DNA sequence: TGTGCCAGCAGCGTCCCAGGGCTAGGCACTGAAGCTTTCTTT.

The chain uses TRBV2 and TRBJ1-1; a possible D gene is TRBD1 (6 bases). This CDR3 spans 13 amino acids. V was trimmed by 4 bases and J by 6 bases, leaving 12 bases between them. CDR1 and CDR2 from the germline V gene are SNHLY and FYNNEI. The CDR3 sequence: CASSVTGYSEAFF. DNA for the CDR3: TGTGCCAGCAGTGTGACAGGCTATTCTGAAGCTTTCTTT.

CDR3 DNA sequence: TGTGCCAGCTCCCGGTGGGGCCTGGAGACCCAGTACTTC. Translated: CASSRWGLETQYF. The V gene is TRBV6-5, the J gene TRBJ2-5; D is perhaps TRBD1 (5 bases). V lost 8 bases to trimming and J lost 5 bases, with 15 bases between them. From germline, CDR1 is MNHEY and CDR2 SVGAGI. CDR3 length: 13 residues.

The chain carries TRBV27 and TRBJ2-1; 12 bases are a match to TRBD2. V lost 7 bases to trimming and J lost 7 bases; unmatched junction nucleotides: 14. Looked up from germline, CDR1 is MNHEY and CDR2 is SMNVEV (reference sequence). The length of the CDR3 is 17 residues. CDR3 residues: CASTSFLALAGGNEQFF. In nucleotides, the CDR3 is TGTGCCAGCACCTCCTTCCTGGCACTAGCGGGAGGAAATGAGCAGTTCTTC.

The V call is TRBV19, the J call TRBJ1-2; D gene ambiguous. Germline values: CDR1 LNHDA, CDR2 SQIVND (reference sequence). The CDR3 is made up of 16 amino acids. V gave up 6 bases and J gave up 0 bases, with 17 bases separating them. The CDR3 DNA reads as TGTGCCAGTAGCCCGAGTGGCGGGCTATCTAACTATGGCTACACCTTC. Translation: CASSPSGGLSNYGYTF.